The rows below give T cell receptor beta chains drawn from one sample of a study of early T cells in non-severe SARS-CoV-2 infection. TCRdb independently ran MiXCR on the 5' RACE reads; one entry per CDR3 protein. This repertoire shows 32,000 or so distinct CDR3 sequences, 5% to 7% found once; its top ten account for about 5.9%. Sequencing input: whole blood. These receptors were obtained from an adult who was a healthcare worker with PCR-confirmed SARS-CoV-2 infection or an uninfected control (not recorded which). The CDR3 runs from the conserved cysteine through the conserved F or W. The D gene is left open where the match is weak. Size is omitted from some rows. Given values are once, few, many or a class for expanded clones.

TRBJ2-5 | 12 | TRBV25-1 | NA | many | CASSFSGETQYF | TGTGCCAGCAGTTTTTCTGGAGAGACCCAGTACTTC
TRBJ2-7 | 12 | TRBV20-1 | NA | few | CSALPVDDEQYF | TGCAGTGCCCTTCCTGTCGACGACGAGCAGTACTTC
TRBJ2-2 | 13 | TRBV10-3 | TRBD1 | NA | CAISEQGAGELFF | TGTGCCATCAGTGAGCAGGGGGCCGGGGAGCTGTTTTTT
TRBJ2-1 | 13 | TRBV12-3/TRBV12-4 | NA | few | CASSLYGGGEQFF | TGTGCCAGCAGTTTATACGGGGGCGGGGAGCAGTTCTTC
TRBJ2-1 | 14 | TRBV15 | NA | many | CATSRDQRRNEQFF | TGTGCCACCAGCAGAGATCAGCGTAGGAATGAGCAGTTCTTC
TRBJ2-5 | 14 | TRBV15 | NA | NA | CATSRAQGEKTQYF | TGTGCCACCAGCAGAGCACAGGGTGAAAAGACCCAGTACTTC
TRBJ2-2 | 15 | TRBV12-3/TRBV12-4 | TRBD1 | many | CASSKDRGGTGELFF | TGTGCCAGCAGTAAGGACAGGGGAGGCACCGGGGAGCTGTTTTTT
TRBJ2-3 | 15 | TRBV7-9 | NA | many | CASSSRGLKGDTQYF | TGTGCCAGCAGCTCCCGGGGGCTAAAAGGCGATACGCAGTATTTT
TRBJ2-3 | 14 | TRBV6-5 | NA | many | CASSYSPGPDTQYF | TGTGCCAGCAGTTACTCACCGGGCCCCGATACGCAGTATTTT
TRBJ2-7 | 14 | TRBV12-3/TRBV12-4 | NA | few | CASSSGLLTYEQYF | TGTGCCAGCAGCTCGGGACTTCTGACCTACGAGCAGTACTTC
TRBJ2-5 | 13 | TRBV13 | TRBD1 | NA | CASSSDRQETQYF | TGTGCCAGCAGCTCGGACAGGCAAGAGACCCAGTACTTC
TRBJ2-7 | 13 | TRBV20-1 | TRBD2 | many | CSARGLASYEQYF | TGCAGTGCTAGAGGACTAGCGTCCTACGAGCAGTACTTC
TRBJ2-1 | 13 | TRBV7-3 | NA | NA | CASSRTVQSEQFF | TGTGCCAGCAGCCGGACTGTTCAGAGTGAGCAGTTCTTC
TRBJ2-2 | 17 | TRBV5-4 | TRBD1 | many | CASSPDRAVGNTGELFF | TGTGCCAGCAGCCCAGACAGGGCGGTTGGGAACACCGGGGAGCTGTTTTTT
TRBJ2-1 | 15 | TRBV12-3/TRBV12-4 | TRBD2 | NA | CASSSGLGIYNEQFF | TGTGCCAGCAGTTCGGGACTAGGGATTTACAATGAGCAGTTCTTC
TRBJ2-2 | 13 | TRBV14 | NA | few | CASSNLTTGELFF | TGTGCCAGCAGCAACCTTACAACCGGGGAGCTGTTTTTT
TRBJ2-7 | 15 | TRBV20-1 | TRBD2 | many | CSARDPTSGIDEQYF | TGCAGTGCTAGAGATCCCACTAGCGGGATTGACGAGCAGTACTTC
TRBJ2-1 | 14 | TRBV6-5 | TRBD2 | many | CASSYTSGSNEQFF | TGTGCCAGCAGTTACACTAGCGGGAGCAATGAGCAGTTCTTC
TRBJ1-1 | 13 | TRBV4-3 | NA | few | CASSQRKGSEAFF | TGCGCCAGCAGCCAAAGAAAGGGATCTGAAGCTTTCTTT
TRBJ2-1 | 13 | TRBV4-1 | NA | many | CASSQDVLDEQFF | TGCGCCAGCAGCCAAGATGTACTGGATGAGCAGTTCTTC
TRBJ2-1 | 17 | TRBV11-2 | TRBD2 | NA | CASSISGRGGSYNEQFF | TGTGCCAGCAGCATTAGCGGGAGGGGAGGCTCCTACAATGAGCAGTTCTTC
TRBJ1-5 | 16 | TRBV11-3 | NA | many | CASSLGTRRSNQPQHF | TGTGCCAGCAGCTTAGGGACAAGGAGAAGTAATCAGCCCCAGCATTTT
TRBJ1-6 | 15 | TRBV10-1 | TRBD1 | many | CASKDREGPNSPLHF | TGCGCCAGCAAGGACAGGGAAGGGCCGAATTCACCCCTCCACTTT
TRBJ1-5 | 14 | TRBV27 | NA | NA | CASSPGYSNQPQHF | TGTGCCAGCTCCCCTGGGTATAGCAATCAGCCCCAGCATTTT
TRBJ1-2 | 13 | TRBV27 | NA | few | CASSLGGPDGYTF | TGTGCCAGCAGTTTAGGTGGACCCGATGGCTACACCTTC
TRBJ2-3 | 13 | TRBV30 | TRBD2 | NA | CAWKRDYTDTQYF | TGTGCCTGGAAGCGGGACTACACAGATACGCAGTATTTT
TRBJ2-7 | 14 | TRBV28 | NA | few | CASSIGTTSYEQYF | TGTGCCAGCAGCATCGGGACCACCTCCTACGAGCAGTACTTC
TRBJ2-3 | 14 | TRBV10-1 | NA | many | CASSDRGRTDTQYF | TGCGCCAGCAGTGACAGGGGGAGGACAGATACGCAGTATTTT
TRBJ2-7 | 13 | TRBV29-1 | NA | NA | CSVAKGPSNEQYF | TGCAGCGTTGCCAAAGGCCCGTCGAACGAGCAGTACTTC
TRBJ2-3 | 11 | TRBV20-1 | NA | NA | CSTPGTDTQYF | TGCAGTACGCCGGGCACAGATACGCAGTATTTT
TRBJ2-1 | 15 | TRBV3-1 | TRBD1 | many | CASSLGGPLWNEQFF | TGTGCCAGCAGCCTAGGGGGCCCCCTTTGGAATGAGCAGTTCTTC
TRBJ2-5 | 12 | TRBV29-1 | NA | many | CSVVEGQETQYF | TGCAGCGTTGTGGAGGGGCAAGAGACCCAGTACTTC
TRBJ2-7 | 13 | TRBV10-1 | NA | NA | CASSFGPGYEQYF | TGCGCCAGCTCCTTTGGGCCGGGCTACGAGCAGTACTTC
TRBJ2-5 | 14 | TRBV7-2 | NA | NA | CASSRPGPQETQYF | TGTGCCAGCAGCCGCCCAGGCCCCCAAGAGACCCAGTACTTC
TRBJ1-1 | 14 | TRBV6-1 | NA | few | CASSVWQGNTEAFF | TGTGCCAGCAGTGTGTGGCAGGGGAACACTGAAGCTTTCTTT
TRBJ2-3 | 15 | TRBV5-1 | NA | once | CASSLGPPGRDTQYF | TGCGCCAGCAGCTTGGGACCCCCGGGGCGAGATACGCAGTATTTT
TRBJ2-1 | 13 | TRBV29-1 | TRBD1 | few | CSVGTGGQNEQFF | TGCAGCGTCGGGACAGGGGGCCAAAATGAGCAGTTCTTC